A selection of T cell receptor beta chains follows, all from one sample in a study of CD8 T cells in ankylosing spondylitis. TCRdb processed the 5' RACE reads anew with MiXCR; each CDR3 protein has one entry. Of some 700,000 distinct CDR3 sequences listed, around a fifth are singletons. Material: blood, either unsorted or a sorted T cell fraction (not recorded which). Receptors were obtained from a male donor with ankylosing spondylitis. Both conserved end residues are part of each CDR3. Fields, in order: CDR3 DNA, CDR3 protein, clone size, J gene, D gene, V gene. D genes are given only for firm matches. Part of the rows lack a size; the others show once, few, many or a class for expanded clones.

CDR3nt: TGTGCCAGCAGCCCAGAAACTCCCGCAACTAATGAAAAACTGTTTTTT; CDR3aa: CASSPETPATNEKLFF; abundance: -; j_gene: TRBJ1-4; d_gene: -; v_gene: TRBV7-8
CDR3nt: TGCGCCAGCAGCTTGCCAGGCGAGGGCTACGAGCAGTACTTC; CDR3aa: CASSLPGEGYEQYF; abundance: few; j_gene: TRBJ2-7; d_gene: -; v_gene: TRBV5-1
CDR3nt: TGTGCCAGCAGGGGGGGAGGCGGTGGAAACACCATATATTTT; CDR3aa: CASRGGGGGNTIYF; abundance: few; j_gene: TRBJ1-3; d_gene: -; v_gene: TRBV27
CDR3nt: TGTGCCAGCAGTTTGTCAGGGAGGTCCTACGAGCAGTACTTC; CDR3aa: CASSLSGRSYEQYF; abundance: many; j_gene: TRBJ2-7; d_gene: -; v_gene: TRBV12-3/TRBV12-4
CDR3nt: TGTGCCAGCAGTGACTCGGAGCAGGGTAGGTTCGAGCAGTACTTC; CDR3aa: CASSDSEQGRFEQYF; abundance: few; j_gene: TRBJ2-7; d_gene: -; v_gene: TRBV6-4
CDR3nt: TGCGCCAGCAGCTTCCAGGGTGGGCCCCCTGAAGCTTTCTTT; CDR3aa: CASSFQGGPPEAFF; abundance: few; j_gene: TRBJ1-1; d_gene: -; v_gene: TRBV5-1
CDR3nt: TGTGCCATCAGCAATCTAGCGCCCCTCGTTCGGGAGACCCAGTACTTC; CDR3aa: CAISNLAPLVRETQYF; abundance: -; j_gene: TRBJ2-5; d_gene: -; v_gene: TRBV10-3
CDR3nt: TGCGCCAGCAGCATGGGACAGCTCTATGGCTACACCTTC; CDR3aa: CASSMGQLYGYTF; abundance: -; j_gene: TRBJ1-2; d_gene: TRBD1; v_gene: TRBV5-1
CDR3nt: TGTGCCAGCAGCGTACAGGGGGCCATCGGGGAGACCCAGTACTTC; CDR3aa: CASSVQGAIGETQYF; abundance: -; j_gene: TRBJ2-5; d_gene: TRBD1; v_gene: TRBV9
CDR3nt: TGTGCCTGGAGACCCAACGGTCCTGAGCAGTTCTTC; CDR3aa: CAWRPNGPEQFF; abundance: -; j_gene: TRBJ2-1; d_gene: -; v_gene: TRBV30
CDR3nt: TGTGCCACCAGTGACCGTAGCGGGAGGAGTCAAGAGACCCAGTACTTC; CDR3aa: CATSDRSGRSQETQYF; abundance: -; j_gene: TRBJ2-5; d_gene: TRBD2; v_gene: TRBV24-1
CDR3nt: TGTGCCAGCAGTTACGGGCAGGGAGCGAACACCGGGGAGCTGTTTTTT; CDR3aa: CASSYGQGANTGELFF; abundance: few; j_gene: TRBJ2-2; d_gene: -; v_gene: TRBV6-5